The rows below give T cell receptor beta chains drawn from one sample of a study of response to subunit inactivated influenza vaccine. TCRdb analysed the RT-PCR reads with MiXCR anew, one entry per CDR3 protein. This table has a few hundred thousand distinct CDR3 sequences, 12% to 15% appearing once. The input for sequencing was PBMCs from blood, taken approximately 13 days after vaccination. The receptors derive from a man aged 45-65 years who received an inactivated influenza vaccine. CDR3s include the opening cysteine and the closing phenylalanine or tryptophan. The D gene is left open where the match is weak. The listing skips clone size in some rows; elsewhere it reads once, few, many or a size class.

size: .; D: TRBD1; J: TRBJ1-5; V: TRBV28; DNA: TGTGCCAGCAGCCCAACCTCCGGGACAGGGGGCCGTCAGCCCCAGCATTTT; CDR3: CASSPTSGTGGRQPQHF
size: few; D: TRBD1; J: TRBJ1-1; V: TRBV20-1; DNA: TGCAGTGCTAGAGGGGACAGGCCCATGAACACTGAAGCTTTCTTT; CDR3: CSARGDRPMNTEAFF
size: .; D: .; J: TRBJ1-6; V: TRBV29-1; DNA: TGCAGCGTGCGACTGTCGAGCTCCTATAATTCACCCCTCCACTTT; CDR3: CSVRLSSSYNSPLHF
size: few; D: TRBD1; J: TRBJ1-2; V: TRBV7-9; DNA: TGTGCCAGCAGCTTAATGGGGACAGACAACTATGGCTACACCTTC; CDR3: CASSLMGTDNYGYTF
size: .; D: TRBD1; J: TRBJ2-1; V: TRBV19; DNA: TGTGCCAGTAGCCTCATCGCAGGGGGCGTATACAATGAGCAGTTCTTC; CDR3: CASSLIAGGVYNEQFF
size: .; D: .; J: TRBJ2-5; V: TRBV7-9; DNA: TGTGCCAGCAGCTTGTCCGCGAAAGAGACCCAGTACTTC; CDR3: CASSLSAKETQYF
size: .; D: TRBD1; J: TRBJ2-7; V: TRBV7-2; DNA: TGTGCCAGCAGCTTATACGCTGTGACAGGGTCCTACGAGCAGTACTTC; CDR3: CASSLYAVTGSYEQYF
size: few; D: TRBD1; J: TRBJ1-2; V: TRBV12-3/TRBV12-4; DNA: TGTGCCAGCAGGCCGGGACAGGGGACGCGGGGCTACACCTTC; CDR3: CASRPGQGTRGYTF
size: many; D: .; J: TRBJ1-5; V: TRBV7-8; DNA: TGTGCCAGCAGCTACTTCACCGGGACACCTAGCAATCAGCCCCAGCATTTT; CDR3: CASSYFTGTPSNQPQHF
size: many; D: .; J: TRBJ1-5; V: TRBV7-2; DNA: TGTGCCAGCAGCTTAGAGCGGGGGCAGCCCCAGCATTTT; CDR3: CASSLERGQPQHF
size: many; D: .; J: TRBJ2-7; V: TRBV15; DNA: TGTGCCACCAGCAGAGAAGGAGCGCCCGCCTACGAGCAGTACTTC; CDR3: CATSREGAPAYEQYF
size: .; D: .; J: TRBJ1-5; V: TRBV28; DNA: TGTGCCAGCAACCCCCCGGGGGCAGGTCAGCCCCAGCATTTT; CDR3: CASNPPGAGQPQHF
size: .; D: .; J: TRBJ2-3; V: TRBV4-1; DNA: TGCGCCAGCAGCCAAGAATCCCAGGGCACAGATACGCAGTATTTT; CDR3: CASSQESQGTDTQYF
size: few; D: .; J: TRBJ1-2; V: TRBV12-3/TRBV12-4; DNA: TGTGCCAGCAGTTTAGCCCACCAGGCAGGGCTTGGCTACACCTTC; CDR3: CASSLAHQAGLGYTF
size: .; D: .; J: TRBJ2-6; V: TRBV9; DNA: TGTGCCAGCGCGCCTAACAGGGATCTAATCTCTGGGGCCAACGTCCTGACTTTC; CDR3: CASAPNRDLISGANVLTF
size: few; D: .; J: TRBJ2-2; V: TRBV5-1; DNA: TGCGCCAGCAGCCAGACAGACACCGGGGAGCTGTTTTTT; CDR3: CASSQTDTGELFF
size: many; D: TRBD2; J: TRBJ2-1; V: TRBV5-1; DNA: TGCGCCAGCAGCTTCTGGCTAGCGGGGGCTAATGAGCAGTTCTTC; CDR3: CASSFWLAGANEQFF
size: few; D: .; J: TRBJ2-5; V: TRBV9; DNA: TGTGCCAGCAGCGTAGGAGTAAAGGGGGAGACCCAGTACTTC; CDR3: CASSVGVKGETQYF
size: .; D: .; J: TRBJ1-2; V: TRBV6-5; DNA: TGTGCCAGCAGTTACTTACAGGCTAACTATGGCTACACCTTC; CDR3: CASSYLQANYGYTF
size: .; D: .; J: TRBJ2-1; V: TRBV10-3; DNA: TGTGCCATCAGTGTGCGCAGCTCCTACAATGAGCAGTTCTTC; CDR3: CAISVRSSYNEQFF
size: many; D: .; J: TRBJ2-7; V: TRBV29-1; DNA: TGCAGCGTTGGTTCCGCTTCCTACGAGCAGTACTTC; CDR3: CSVGSASYEQYF
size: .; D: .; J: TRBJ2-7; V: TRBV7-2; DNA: TGTGCCAGCAGCTTAGTCAGACAGGTCGAGCAGTACTTC; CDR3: CASSLVRQVEQYF
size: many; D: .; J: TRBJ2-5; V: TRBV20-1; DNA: TGCAGTGCTAAGGCCGTAACAGGGATGGTAGAGACCCAGTACTTC; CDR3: CSAKAVTGMVETQYF
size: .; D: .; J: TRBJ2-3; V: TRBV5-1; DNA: TGCGCCAGCAGCTGGGCAGGGAGGACCACAGATACGCAGTATTTT; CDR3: CASSWAGRTTDTQYF
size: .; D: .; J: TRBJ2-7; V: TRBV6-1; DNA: TGTGCCAGCAGTAAAACAGGGAGAAAGGGATACGAGCAGTACTTC; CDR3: CASSKTGRKGYEQYF
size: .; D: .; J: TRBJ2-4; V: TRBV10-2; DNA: TGCGCCAGCATTAAGAGAGACATTCAGTACTTC; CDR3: CASIKRDIQYF
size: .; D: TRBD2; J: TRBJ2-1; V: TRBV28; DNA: TGTGCCAGTCGGGGGCTAGCGGGAGACTTCTTC; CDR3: CASRGLAGDFF
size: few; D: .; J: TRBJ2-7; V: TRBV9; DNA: TGTGCCAGCAGCGTAGACGCCCTAGCGTCCGAGCAGTACTTC; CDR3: CASSVDALASEQYF
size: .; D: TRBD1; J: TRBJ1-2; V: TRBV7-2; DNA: TGTGCCAGCAGCTTCCGGGACAGCTATGGCTACACCTTC; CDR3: CASSFRDSYGYTF
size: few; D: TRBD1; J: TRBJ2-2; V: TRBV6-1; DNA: TGTGCCAGCAGTCCTAGACAGGGAGTTACCGGGGAGCTGTTTTTT; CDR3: CASSPRQGVTGELFF
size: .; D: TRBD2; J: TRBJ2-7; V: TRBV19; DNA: TGTGCCAGTAGTACTCCGTATAGCGGGCGCTCCTACGAGCAGTACTTC; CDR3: CASSTPYSGRSYEQYF
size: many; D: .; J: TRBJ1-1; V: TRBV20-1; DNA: TGCAGTGCACAGCTTCAGAACACTGAAGCTTTCTTT; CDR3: CSAQLQNTEAFF
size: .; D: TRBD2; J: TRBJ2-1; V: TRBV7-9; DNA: TGTGCCAGCAGCTTACTAGCGGGAGGAATCAATGAGCAGTTCTTC; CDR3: CASSLLAGGINEQFF
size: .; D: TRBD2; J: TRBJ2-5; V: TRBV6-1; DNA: TGTGCCAGCAGTGAACCGGGACTAGCGGGAGAAGAGACCCAGTACTTC; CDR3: CASSEPGLAGEETQYF
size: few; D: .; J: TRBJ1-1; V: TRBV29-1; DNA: TGCAGGGTCGGAGGAAACACTGAAGCTTTCTTT; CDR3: CRVGGNTEAFF
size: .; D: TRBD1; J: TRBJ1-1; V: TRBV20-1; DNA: TGCAGTGCTAGAGCTCGAGGGACAGACGAAGCCCAAGGCTTCTTT; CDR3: CSARARGTDEAQGFF
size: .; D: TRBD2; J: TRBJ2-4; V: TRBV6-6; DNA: TGTGCCAGCATGGGTCCGGGGGGTGACATTCAGTACTTC; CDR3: CASMGPGGDIQYF
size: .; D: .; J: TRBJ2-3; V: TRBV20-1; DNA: TGCAGTGGCGTCCTCACGGTCGATACGCAGTATTTT; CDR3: CSGVLTVDTQYF
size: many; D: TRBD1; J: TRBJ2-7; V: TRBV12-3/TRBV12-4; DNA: TGTGCCAGCAGTTTAGCGGGACAGTTTCGCGAGCAGTACTTC; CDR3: CASSLAGQFREQYF
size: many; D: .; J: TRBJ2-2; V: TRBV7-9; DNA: TGTGCCAGCAGCCCCATAGCCGGGGAGCTGTTTTTT; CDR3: CASSPIAGELFF
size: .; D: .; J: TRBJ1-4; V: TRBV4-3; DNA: TGCGCCAGCAGCCAAAGGACCCATGAAAAACTGTTTTTT; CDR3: CASSQRTHEKLFF
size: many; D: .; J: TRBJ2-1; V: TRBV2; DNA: TGTGCCACGTTAATAAGGGGGGGGCCGAGTAATGAGCAGTTCTTC; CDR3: CATLIRGGPSNEQFF